The clone carrying this TCR beta chain was seen ten or more times. What it binds is unknown. Construction of TCR beta libraries was performed using quantitative 5'-RACE with molecular barcodes. MiXCR was run by TCRdb on the 5' RACE reads, yielding one entry per CDR3 protein. The sample lists around 27,000 distinct CDR3 sequences, about 2.6% occurring once. This specimen belongs to a study of CD8 T cells in ankylosing spondylitis. The CDR3 covers 18 residues. Trimming cost V 0 bases and J 1 base, with 18 bases left between them. The germline gives CDR1 SGDLS, CDR2 YYNGEE. General study points: What seemed typical of ankylosing spondylitis blood was a TCR beta motif built from roughly eight highly homologous variants.

The sample comprised blood, either unsorted or a sorted T cell fraction (not recorded which). The clonotype comes from a female donor with ankylosing spondylitis or in good health (not recorded which). The chain combines TRBV9 with TRBJ2-3; D is uncertain. The CDR3 bases are TGTGCCAGCAGCGTAGAGGAGAAGGCCTGGGCTCGCACAGATACGCAGTATTTT. It specifies CASSVEEKAWARTDTQYF.